This record covers a single T cell receptor (beta chain). RNA transcripts yielded amplified TCR beta CDR3 regions. An initial round of RT-PCR targeting the TCR CDR3 relied on the HTBI primer set. TCRdb re-derived calls from the multiplex PCR reads in MiXCR, one entry per CDR3 protein. The sample includes about 560,000 distinct CDR3 sequences, 15% to 19% of them seen just once. Stable Graves' hyperthyroidism denoted no ophthalmopathy progression over 18 months. In patients aged 18 to 65, hyperthyroidism was newly diagnosed, with duration under 2 months. Lactation, pregnancy, other autoimmune disease or uncontrolled infection led to exclusion of patients. In making diagnoses, clinical symptoms, serum thyroxine and TRAb, thyroid ultrasound and orbital computed tomography were all used. This entry belongs to a study of T cells in Graves' hyperthyroidism and ophthalmopathy. Sequenced material: blood. The receptor was isolated from a woman aged 25 to 45 with Graves' hyperthyroidism.

The DNA of the CDR3 is TGTGCCACCAGCAGAGATGGGGGGGGGGGGACGAGGGTGACCCAGTACTTC. Translated, it gives CATSRDGGGGTRVTQYF. The V call is TRBV15, the J call TRBJ2-5, with 7 bases aligning to TRBD2. CDR3 length: 17 amino acids. The V segment lost 0 bases and the J segment 7 bases; nucleotides outside the gene matches: 14. Germline CDR1 LNHNV, CDR2 YYDKDF (reference sequence).